A selection of T cell receptor beta chains follows, all from one sample in a study of regulatory T cells in long-lasting Graves disease. TCRdb redid the calling of the multiplex PCR reads with MiXCR, one entry per CDR3 protein. The top ten hold 9.5% to 15% of the sample, which has 580,000 or so distinct CDR3 sequences, about 15% seen once. The same sample was also used in a study of T cells in Graves' hyperthyroidism and ophthalmopathy.

The sample was peripheral blood mononuclear cells (PBMCs), taken at new diagnosis, from a patient treated with antithyroid drugs. Receptors originate from a man aged 18-30 years with Graves disease. Each CDR3 is given with its conserved first and last residue. A D gene is named only where the DNA matches it firmly. Size tells how often a clone was seen (once, few, many) or the class of an expanded clone, and some rows leave it out.

>TRBV20-1|few|TRBJ2-7|.
CSLRTNLGEQYF
TGCAGTCTAAGGACTAACCTCGGGGAGCAGTACTTC
>TRBV2|once|TRBJ2-3|.
CASSERAGPQYF
TGTGCCAGCAGTGAACGGGCGGGGCCGCAGTATTTT
>TRBV19|.|TRBJ2-7|TRBD1
CASSVPGDRGHEQYF
TGTGCCAGTAGTGTACCGGGGGACAGGGGCCACGAGCAGTACTTC
>TRBV4-1|.|TRBJ1-1|TRBD1
CASSPEWTGPAAFF
TGCGCCAGCAGCCCAGAATGGACAGGGCCGGCAGCTTTCTTT
>TRBV12-3/TRBV12-4|many|TRBJ1-1|.
CASSPNGYEAFF
TGTGCCAGCAGTCCCAACGGGTACGAAGCTTTCTTT
>TRBV7-2|many|TRBJ2-1|TRBD1
CASSLRGGQGRRETHEQFF
TGTGCCAGCAGCTTAAGAGGGGGACAGGGGCGCCGGGAGACCCATGAGCAGTTCTTC
>TRBV3-1|many|TRBJ2-1|TRBD1
CASSPGQVLYNEQFF
TGTGCCAGCAGCCCCGGACAGGTTCTCTACAATGAGCAGTTCTTC
>TRBV5-1|.|TRBJ1-3|TRBD1
CASSYGTAGNTIYF
TGCGCCAGCAGCTACGGGACAGCTGGAAACACCATATATTTT
>TRBV12-3/TRBV12-4|many|TRBJ2-5|.
CASSLVGIRETQYF
TGTGCCAGCAGTTTAGTGGGGATACGAGAGACCCAGTACTTC
>TRBV12-3/TRBV12-4|many|TRBJ2-7|.
CASSFSGGTGEQYF
TGTGCCAGCAGTTTTAGTGGGGGTACGGGGGAGCAGTACTTC
>TRBV2|.|TRBJ2-5|TRBD2
CASSIYPRYRAGGTNKETQYF
TGTGCCAGCAGTATATACCCAAGATATCGAGCGGGTGGGACTAACAAAGAGACCCAGTACTTC
>TRBV28|.|TRBJ1-2|TRBD1
CASSFGDREGGYTF
TGTGCCAGCAGTTTCGGGGACAGGGAGGGTGGCTACACCTTC
>TRBV12-3/TRBV12-4|many|TRBJ1-5|.
CASGRYSNQPQHF
TGTGCCAGCGGCCGTTATAGCAATCAGCCCCAGCATTTT
>TRBV30|many|TRBJ2-1|.
CAWSVGGRFPQFF
TGTGCCTGGAGTGTAGGGGGGAGGTTCCCCCAGTTCTTC
>TRBV10-3|.|TRBJ2-6|.
CAISEFSSGANVLTF
TGTGCCATCAGTGAGTTCTCCTCTGGGGCCAACGTCCTGACTTTC
>TRBV7-9|.|TRBJ1-1|TRBD1
CASSYPGTGGANTEAFF
TGTGCCAGCAGCTACCCCGGGACAGGGGGCGCAAACACTGAAGCTTTCTTT
>TRBV12-3/TRBV12-4|many|TRBJ2-7|.
CASRTGRDFGEQYF
TGTGCCAGCCGCACCGGGCGAGACTTTGGGGAGCAGTACTTC
>TRBV30|.|TRBJ2-5|TRBD1
CAWSVSRTGQETQYF
TGTGCCTGGAGTGTTTCCCGGACAGGGCAAGAGACCCAGTACTTC
>TRBV5-1|.|TRBJ1-1|.
CASSEGRSNTEAFF
TGCGCCAGCAGCGAGGGACGATCGAACACTGAAGCTTTCTTT
>TRBV29-1|.|TRBJ1-2|TRBD1
CSVRGTGGVLTGYTF
TGCAGCGTGAGGGGGACAGGGGGCGTTTTAACTGGCTACACCTTC
>TRBV28|few|TRBJ2-7|.
CASSYSAKQYF
TGTGCCAGCAGTTATTCGGCGAAGCAGTACTTC
>TRBV6-1|many|TRBJ2-2|.
CASKLLGNTGELFF
TGTGCCAGCAAGCTCTTGGGGAACACCGGGGAGCTGTTTTTT
>TRBV12-3/TRBV12-4|many|TRBJ1-1|.
CASSFSGTPRPFF
TGTGCCAGCAGTTTTTCCGGGACCCCGCGGCCATTCTTT
>TRBV27|many|TRBJ2-7|.
CASSDRRDFDEQYF
TGTGCCAGCAGCGATCGAAGGGACTTCGACGAGCAGTACTTC
>TRBV7-6|many|TRBJ2-1|.
CASSLGGANNEQFF
TGTGCCAGCAGCCTTGGAGGGGCAAACAATGAGCAGTTCTTC